This T cell receptor (beta chain) was sequenced for a study of vaccination and CD4 T cells after COVID-19. Study at large: Drawing of post-COVID samples took place a median about 94 days after diagnosis (range 35 to 161). The stimulus for the cells was overlapping spike peptides derived from SARS-CoV-2, HCoV-NL63, HCoV-OC43 and HCoV-229E. Some control cultures received a CEFX pool, which served as the positive control. Others received an HIV-1 Nef pool or no peptide.

Germline V CDR1 and CDR2: DFQATT, SNEGSKA (reference sequence). J was trimmed by 7 bases and V by 5 bases; bases with no gene match: 12. The CDR3 has 14 residues. Sequence data for DNA of cultured CD4+ T cells were generated by the Oncomine TCR Beta short-read assay. TCRdb ran MiXCR on the PCR reads and lists one entry per CDR3 protein. The repertoire holds about 20,000 distinct CDR3 sequences, with 43% as singletons. Treatment described: approximately nine-day PBMC culture with coronavirus spike peptide pools or control peptides (ViraFEST assay). Concerning this clonotype: The antigen remains undetermined.

The chain carries TRBV20-1 and TRBJ2-7, with 9 bases identical to TRBD2. Sequenced material: CD4+ T cells from blood, cultured in vitro. This sequence originates from a human donor who had recovered from COVID-19. CDR3 sequence: CSAGRPAGGGEQYF. CDR3 nucleotide sequence: TGCAGTGCTGGGCGCCCAGCGGGGGGAGGTGAGCAGTACTTC.